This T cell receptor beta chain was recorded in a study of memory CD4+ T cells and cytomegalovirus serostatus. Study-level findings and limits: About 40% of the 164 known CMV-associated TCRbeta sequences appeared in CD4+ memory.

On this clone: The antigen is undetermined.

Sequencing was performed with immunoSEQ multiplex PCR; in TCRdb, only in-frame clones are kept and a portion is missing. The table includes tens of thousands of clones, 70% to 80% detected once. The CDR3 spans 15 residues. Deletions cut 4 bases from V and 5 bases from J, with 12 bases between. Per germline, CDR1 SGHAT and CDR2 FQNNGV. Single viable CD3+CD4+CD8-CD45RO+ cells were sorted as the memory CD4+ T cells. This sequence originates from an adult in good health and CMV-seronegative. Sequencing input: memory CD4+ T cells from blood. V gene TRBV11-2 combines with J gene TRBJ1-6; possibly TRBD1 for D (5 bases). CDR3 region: CASSSPGRNNSPLHF. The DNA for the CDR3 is TGTGCCAGCAGCTCACCGGGACGGAATAATTCACCCCTCCACTTT. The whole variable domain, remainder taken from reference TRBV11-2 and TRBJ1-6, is EAGVAQSPRYKIIEKRQSVAFWCNPISGHATLYWYQQILGQGPKLLIQFQNNGVVDDSQLPKDRFSAERLKGVDSTLKIQPAKLEDSAVYLCASSSPGRNNSPLHFGNGTRLTVT.